These 20 T cell receptor beta chains were sequenced from one sample in a study of blood T cell repertoires in COVID-19. Only in-frame clones appear in the TCRdb table, and some are missing; sequencing was by immunoSEQ multiplex PCR. The sample has roughly 260,000 clones; around 93% are singletons. The specimen sequenced was PBMCs or T cells enriched from blood (not recorded which). The receptor set was obtained from a human donor in a cohort exposed to, infected with or recovered from COVID-19 (not recorded which). The donor label of this sample is uncertain.

This chain uses TRBV6-5 with TRBJ1-6; 10 nucleotides align to TRBD1. J lost 7 bases, V lost 6 bases, and 3 bases had no gene match. The CDR3 contains 14 residues. The germline V gene encodes CDR1 MNHEY and CDR2 SVGAGI. The CDR3 DNA reads TGTGCCAGCAGAGGGACAGGGGTAAATTCACCCCTCCACTTT. This gives the protein CASRGTGVNSPLHF.

The V and J genes are TRBV11-2 and TRBJ1-6; no clear D. The CDR3 has 17 residues. Trimming left V 1 base short and J 8 bases short, with 18 bases between. CDR1 is SGHAT and CDR2 is FQNNGV in the germline V gene. CDR3: CASSLVAVVTIDSPLHF. The DNA for the CDR3 is TGTGCCAGCAGCTTAGTTGCGGTTGTGACTATCGATTCACCCCTCCACTTT. The whole variable domain, remainder taken from reference TRBV11-2 and TRBJ1-6, is EAGVAQSPRYKIIEKRQSVAFWCNPISGHATLYWYQQILGQGPKLLIQFQNNGVVDDSQLPKDRFSAERLKGVDSTLKIQPAKLEDSAVYLCASSLVAVVTIDSPLHFGNGTRLTVT.

The V call is TRBV27, the J call TRBJ2-5; 10 nucleotides match TRBD2. Germline CDR1 reads MNHEY; CDR2 reads SMNVEV (reference sequence). CDR3 length equals 16 residues. The ends lost 3 bases at V and 3 bases at J; junction bases unmatched: 7. The CDR3 nucleotides read TGTGCCAGCAGTTTTATGGCTAGCGGGGGCGAAGAGACCCAGTACTTC. Protein sequence: CASSFMASGGEETQYF.

This chain links TRBV27 with TRBJ1-2; no reliable D call. Between the trimmed V and J ends, which lost 6 bases and 3 bases, there was a span of 11 bases. The germline V gene has CDR1 MNHEY and CDR2 SMNVEV (reference sequence). This CDR3 spans 13 amino acids. CDR3 sequence reads: CASSRRDYYGYTF. In nucleotides, the CDR3 is TGTGCCAGCAGCCGGAGGGATTACTATGGCTACACCTTC.

The chain employs TRBV2 and TRBJ1-3, with a weak D call TRBD1 (6 bases). CDR3 length: 15 amino acids. Germline V gives CDR1 SNHLY, CDR2 FYNNEI. V lost 5 bases to trimming and J lost 0 bases, with 11 bases between them. The DNA of the CDR3 is TGTGCCAGCAGTCCAACAGGGAACTCTGGAAACACCATATATTTT. The encoded protein is CASSPTGNSGNTIYF.

The rearrangement uses TRBV5-1 and TRBJ1-1; no reliable D call. Germline CDR1 is SGHRS and CDR2 is YFSETQ. This CDR3 has 14 residues. V was cut by 0 bases and J by 6 bases, with 12 bases left in between. The CDR3, as DNA: TGCGCCAGCAGCTTGGGACCGACTAGCGCTGAAGCTTTCTTT. It translates to CASSLGPTSAEAFF.

The chain links TRBV24-1 to TRBJ1-5, with D uncertain. The CDR3 consists of 15 residues. Germline V gene data show CDR1 as KGHDR and CDR2 as SFDVKD. V dropped 1 base and J dropped 10 bases, with 16 bases sitting between them. As DNA, the CDR3 is TGTGCCACCAGTGATTTTTTCCCCCAGGCCCACCCCCAGCATTTT. It specifies CATSDFFPQAHPQHF.

This sequence joins TRBV7-3 and TRBJ2-7; TRBD2 agrees at 11 bases. The germline CDR1 and CDR2 sequences are SGHTA and FQGTGA. Trimming took 3 bases from V and 0 from J; bases not matched to a gene: 1. This CDR3 contains 15 residues. CDR3 DNA: TGTGCCAGCAGCTTTAGCGGGGGGGCCTCCTACGAGCAGTACTTC. Its translation: CASSFSGGASYEQYF. Combining the CDR3 with reference TRBV7-3 and TRBJ2-7 gives the whole variable domain GAGVSQTPSNKVTEKGKYVELRCDPISGHTALYWYRQSLGQGPEFLIYFQGTGAADDSGLPNDRFFAVRPEGSVSTLKIQRTERGDSAVYLCASSFSGGASYEQYFGPGTRLTVT.

The chain uses TRBV5-4 and TRBJ1-1, with D maybe TRBD1 (5 bases). The CDR3 loop spans 15 amino acids. CDR1 and CDR2 (germline): SGHNT, YYREEE (reference sequence). Deletions cut 3 bases from V and 0 bases from J, with 12 bases between. The CDR3 sequence: CASSSPVGLNTEAFF. CDR3 nucleotides: TGTGCCAGCAGCTCGCCTGTGGGGCTGAACACTGAAGCTTTCTTT. The full variable domain, rest sourced from reference TRBV5-4 and TRBJ1-1, is ETGVTQSPTHLIKTRGQQVTLRCSSQSGHNTVSWYQQALGQGPQFIFQYYREEENGRGNFPPRFSGLQFPNYSSELNVNALELDDSALYLCASSSPVGLNTEAFFGQGTRLTVV.

The chain is built from TRBV5-6 and TRBJ1-6, with D tentatively TRBD1 (5 bases). The CDR3 is 16 amino acids. The V gene lost 0 bases and the J gene lost 9 bases, with 16 bases spanning the gap. Per the germline V gene, CDR1 is SGHDT and CDR2 is YYEEEE. CDR3 loop: CASSLAAGPRGSPLHF. The CDR3 DNA is TGTGCCAGCAGCTTGGCCGCCGGCCCTAGGGGTTCACCCCTCCACTTT.

The chain has TRBV14 and TRBJ1-1; D possibly corresponds to TRBD1 (6 bases). Germline V gene sequence: CDR1 SGHDN, CDR2 FVKESK. The CDR3 is 14 amino acids. Between the trimmed V and J ends, which lost 6 bases and 5 bases, there was a span of 16 bases. This CDR3 is CASRRSQGTTEAFF. CDR3 nucleotide sequence: TGTGCCAGCAGGAGATCACAGGGAACTACTGAAGCTTTCTTT.

The DNA of the CDR3 is TGTGCCACCAGTGATTTAAGCAGGGGCTCCGGGGAGCTGTTTTTT. This codes for CATSDLSRGSGELFF. This chain uses TRBV24-1 with TRBJ2-2; possible D gene TRBD1, 6 bases. The CDR3 runs 15 residues. The ends were cut back, 1 base at V and 6 bases at J, with 11 bases in the middle. The germline V gene encodes CDR1 KGHDR and CDR2 SFDVKD.

The rearrangement uses TRBV19 and TRBJ1-5, with TRBD1 matching over 8 bases. CDR1 and CDR2 (germline): LNHDA, SQIVND (reference sequence). Trimming at V came to 5 bases and at J to 6 bases, leaving 9 bases not matched to a gene. CDR3 length: 15 residues. CDR3 region: CASSAQGEYGQPQHF. Here the CDR3 DNA reads TGTGCCAGTAGTGCACAGGGGGAGTACGGTCAGCCCCAGCATTTT.

The chain uses TRBV7-8 and TRBJ1-1; D remains ambiguous. The CDR3 runs 14 residues. V was shortened by 5 bases and J by 6 bases, with 16 bases between the two germline ends. CDR1 is SGHVS and CDR2 is FQNEAQ in the germline V gene. DNA of the CDR3: TGTGCCAGCAGCCCGCCCACACAAAACGCTGAAGCTTTCTTT. It yields the protein CASSPPTQNAEAFF.

The rearrangement joins TRBV5-1 to TRBJ1-2; D may be TRBD1 (5 bases). This CDR3 is 16 amino acids long. The V and J ends lost 0 bases and 2 bases respectively, with 14 bases between them. From germline, CDR1 is SGHRS and CDR2 YFSETQ. The CDR3 DNA reads TGCGCCAGCAGCTTGGGTGCGTCCAGGGAAAACTATGGCTACACCTTC. Amino acid sequence: CASSLGASRENYGYTF.

The chain joins TRBV5-1 to TRBJ1-1, with D tentatively TRBD1 (6 bases). The CDR3 has 15 residues. Germline loops: CDR1 SGHRS, CDR2 YFSETQ. V dropped 0 bases and J dropped 11 bases, with 20 bases sitting between them. The CDR3 loop reads CASSLDLLSGGRAFF. As DNA, the CDR3 is TGCGCCAGCAGCTTGGACCTACTTTCCGGGGGGCGGGCTTTCTTT.

The chain uses TRBV9 and TRBJ2-5, with 12 positions matching TRBD2. J lost 2 bases, V lost 0 bases, and 5 bases had no gene match. The CDR3 covers 17 residues. Germline CDR1 and CDR2: SGDLS and YYNGEE. As DNA, the CDR3 is TGTGCCAGCAGCGTAGCTACTAGCGGGGGGCTTCAAGAGACCCAGTACTTC. Its translation is CASSVATSGGLQETQYF.

The DNA for the CDR3 is TGTGCCAGTAGTTACGGGACAGGGGACTCCTACGAGCAGTACTTC. It encodes CASSYGTGDSYEQYF. The chain uses TRBV19 and TRBJ2-7; 10 bases are shared with TRBD1. The CDR3 is 15 amino acids. CDR1 and CDR2 from the germline V gene are LNHDA and SQIVND (reference sequence). The V gene end was trimmed by 5 bases and the J gene end by 0 bases; junction bases not matched to a gene: 4.

This chain links TRBV29-1 with TRBJ2-1; TRBD2 might be the D (5 bases). Per germline, CDR1 SQVTM and CDR2 ANQGSEA. Trimming pared 7 bases from V and 6 bases from J, leaving 10 bases between. The CDR3 loop spans 11 amino acids. CDR3 residues: CSAPEGNEQFF. In DNA form, the CDR3 reads TGCAGCGCCCCCGAGGGCAATGAGCAGTTCTTC.

This chain joins TRBV27 and TRBJ2-7; 15 bases align to TRBD2. V lost 5 bases, J lost 3 bases, and 14 bases stayed unmatched. The germline CDR1 and CDR2 sequences are MNHEY and SMNVEV (reference sequence). The CDR3 is 19 amino acids. In DNA form, the CDR3 reads TGTGCCAGCAGTCTACAGGGACTAGCGGGGGGTTTTGGGAACTACGAGCAGTACTTC. This codes for CASSLQGLAGGFGNYEQYF.